This TCR beta chain was sequenced for a study of OX40 agonist ivuxolimab in advanced cancers. Study-level background: Ivuxolimab was a fully human IgG2 agonistic monoclonal antibody targeting the costimulatory receptor OX40 (CD134). The purpose of peripheral TCRbeta sequencing was to test whether ivuxolimab changed TCR sequence diversity and led to clonal T-cell expansion. Intravenous ivuxolimab was administered to patients every 2 weeks at six dose levels: 0.01, 0.1, 0.3, 1.5, 3 and 10 mg/kg. Among the roughly 50 dose-escalation patients, some 20 had hepatocellular carcinoma, roughly 15 melanoma, 9 renal cell carcinoma and 9 head and neck cancer. Patients were allowed to have had prior anti-PD-1, anti-PD-L1 or anti-CTLA-4 therapy, and around 40% of the dose-escalation patients had previously received checkpoint inhibitors. Three dose-escalation patients achieved partial responses, one with hepatocellular carcinoma and two with cutaneous melanoma. In the dose-escalation cohort, roughly 80% of patients were male, and the mean age was about 55 years, with a range of roughly 20 to 80. The monotherapy dose-escalation portion (N of about 57 patients) of the phase I ivuxolimab trial is reported in the paper. General study outcomes and caveats: Low levels of normalized T-cell clonal expansion were also seen in some nonresponding patients. In the 0.1-3.0 mg/kg groups, partial responders had among the lowest normalized peripheral clonal expansion, particularly in CD8+ T cells. The antigen specificity of the clonally expanded peripheral T cells was not determined. Clonal expansion of both CD4+ and CD8+ blood T cells was observed from baseline to week 6 at doses 0.1 to 3.0 mg/kg. After ivuxolimab, expanded clones were on average more numerous among CD8+ T cells than among CD4+ T cells.

The trial excluded patients who had a history of autoimmune disease or who were on systemic immunosuppression. Peripheral blood for TCR sequencing was collected from all dose cohorts at baseline, on cycle 4 day 1, and on cycle 7 day 1. Samples came from an open-label, multicenter, first-in-human phase I dose-escalation trial of ivuxolimab. Adults with locally advanced or metastatic melanoma, renal cell carcinoma, hepatocellular carcinoma or head and neck squamous cell carcinoma were enrolled in the trial. CD4+ and CD8+ T cells were sorted separately from peripheral blood before TCR sequencing. For CDR1 and CDR2, the germline V gene lists MNHNS and SASEGT. The CDR3 starts with the cysteine, ends with the phenylalanine, and has 14 residues. This entry keeps only the CDR3 DNA: 42 bases, framed from base 1. The V end gives up 7 bases and the J end 4 bases, leaving 7 bases in the junction not matched to a gene.

Genomic DNA was isolated from the sorted cells so that the TCRbeta CDR3 region could be sequenced. The immunoSEQ Assay was used to sequence the TCRbeta CDR3 regions. The table was pulled from immuneACCESS by TCRdb, which kept in-frame rearrangements only. Such tables lose some clones; where checked, under half of the loss comes from unresolved V genes, and the rest has no known cause. Present in this sample are 70,000 to 100,000 clones, around 80% of which were seen just once. Together, the top ten hold around 1.1% of the sample. Note on this clone: The antigen it binds to is not known. No base qualities exist here, and no much larger clone lies one base off it.

The specimen comprised CD4+ or CD8+ T cells sorted from blood, sampled in a trial of the OX40 agonist ivuxolimab. Rearrangement joined TRBV6-1 to TRBJ1-5, and 7 junctional nucleotides match TRBD1. The TCR was taken from an adult with an advanced solid tumor such as melanoma, head and neck, liver or kidney cancer. The CDR3 in this case is CASNPTGTNQPQHF. The nucleotide sequence reads as follows: TGTGCCAGCAACCCGACAGGGACGAATCAGCCCCAGCATTTT.